These 32 T cell receptor beta chains came from one sample sequenced in a study of a mutant IDH1 vaccine in newly diagnosed glioma. No antigen has been assigned to these receptors. Clones were sequenced by immunoSEQ multiplex PCR, and TCRdb holds only the in-frame ones, with some missing. The sample lists over 30,000 clones; around nine tenths were seen once. Stated time point: week 47, end of study. Each vaccine dose was 300 ug of mutant IDH1 20-mer peptide, with topical imiquimod. Source: PBMCs, taken from a glioma patient whose treatment included an IDH1 peptide vaccine. These receptor sequences come from a woman aged 25 to 39 with glioma.

The CDR3 region is CASSVGQNVNYGYTF. Here the CDR3 DNA reads TGTGCCAGCAGCGTCGGTCAGAATGTTAACTATGGCTACACCTTC. The chain recombines TRBV9 with TRBJ1-2; no firm D call. The ends were cut back, 2 bases at V and 1 base at J, with 12 bases in the middle. CDR1 SGDLS and CDR2 YYNGEE come from the germline V gene. CDR3 length: 15 amino acids.

This chain links TRBV7-9 with TRBJ2-1; D possibly corresponds to TRBD2 (6 bases). This CDR3 region has 12 residues. V dropped 8 bases and J dropped 2 bases, with 7 bases sitting between them. Germline lookup yields CDR1 SEHNR and CDR2 FQNEAQ (reference sequence). The CDR3 nucleotides are TGTGCCAGCGGGGGGACCTACAATGAGCAGTTCTTC. Protein product: CASGGTYNEQFF.

This chain connects TRBV5-6 to TRBJ1-1; 8 bases are shared with TRBD1. V trimming: 4 bases; J trimming: 11 bases; junction bases outside the gene matches: 10. CDR1 SGHDT and CDR2 YYEEEE come from the germline V gene. This CDR3 is 13 amino acids long. The CDR3: CASSPYGQGYAFF. In nucleotides, the CDR3 is TGTGCCAGCAGCCCCTATGGACAGGGCTACGCTTTCTTT.

The table lists this clone with a count of one. A junction boundary mismatches the germline segment, possibly from a read error. The CDR3 DNA follows: TGCAGCGTTGAGACTAGCGGGCGGGATTTT. Protein sequence: CSVETSGRDF. The chain carries TRBV29-1 and TRBJ2-3, with 10 nucleotides matching TRBD2. CDR1 is SQVTM and CDR2 is ANQGSEA in the germline V gene. This CDR3 has 10 residues.

The chain carries TRBV2 and TRBJ2-6; D is unresolved. This CDR3 spans 14 amino acids. Germline assignment: CDR1 SNHLY and CDR2 FYNNEI. Trimming left V 7 bases short and J 0 bases short, with 7 bases between. DNA of the CDR3: TGTGCCAGCATTCGGAGCTCTGGGGCCAACGTCCTGACTTTC. Translation: CASIRSSGANVLTF.

The chain employs TRBV21-1 and TRBJ2-7; TRBD1 was called by the table and not checked on the DNA. TRBV21-1 is flagged as a pseudogene. The CDR3 is 15 residues long. CDR3 DNA sequence: TGTGCCAGCAGCACTCCGGGACAGGGGGATTACGAGCAGTACTTC. It codes for CASSTPGQGDYEQYF.

The genes are TRBV14 and TRBJ1-2; D unclear. This CDR3 contains 13 residues. Germline lookup yields CDR1 SGHDN and CDR2 FVKESK. The V and J ends lost 0 bases and 13 bases respectively, with 15 bases between them. The DNA for the CDR3 is TGTGCCAGCAGCCAAGACCCCCAAAGGGTGATCACCTTC. Its protein is CASSQDPQRVITF.

The gene calls are TRBV6-6 and TRBJ1-5; 7 bases match TRBD1. This CDR3 contains 16 residues. V gave up 5 bases and J gave up 0 bases; unmatched junction bases: 7. CDR1 is MNHNY, CDR2 SVGAGI, per germline (reference sequence). The CDR3 DNA reads as TGTGCCAGCAGTCCAGGGGACAGATATAGCAATCAGCCCCAGCATTTT. Translation: CASSPGDRYSNQPQHF.

The chain uses TRBV7-9 and TRBJ2-1; D is unresolved. The CDR3 has 10 residues. In germline, CDR1 is SEHNR, CDR2 FQNEAQ (reference sequence). V lost 3 bases, J lost 9 bases, and 3 bases lay in between. DNA of the CDR3: TGTGCCAGCAGCTTCAGTGAGCAGTTCTTC. Translation gives CASSFSEQFF.

The V and J genes are TRBV2 and TRBJ1-5; D is perhaps TRBD1 (6 bases). Germline CDR1 and CDR2: SNHLY and FYNNEI. This CDR3 comprises 15 residues. Trimming stripped 6 bases from V and 4 bases from J, with 16 bases between. CDR3 nucleotide sequence: TGTGCCAGCAGCGCGCAGGGGTTGGGGAATCAGCCCCAGCATTTT. It codes for CASSAQGLGNQPQHF.

The rearrangement links TRBV2 to TRBJ2-3; TRBD1 matches 11 bases. The CDR3 spans 15 residues. V shed 11 bases and J 6 bases; nucleotides not matched to a gene: 13. Germline V lookup: CDR1 SNHLY, CDR2 FYNNEI. DNA of the CDR3: TGTGCCTCCCTAGGGGGGACAGGGGGGAGGGATACGCAGTATTTT. Protein product: CASLGGTGGRDTQYF.

The chain has TRBV7-8 and TRBJ2-1; D may be TRBD2 (6 bases). Germline V CDR1 and CDR2: SGHVS, FQNEAQ. This CDR3 is 15 amino acids long. V shed 2 bases and J shed 3 bases, with 11 bases lying between them. The CDR3 DNA reads TGTGCCAGCAGCTTAACGGGCGGGGACTACAATGAGCAGTTCTTC. Translated: CASSLTGGDYNEQFF.

The V call is TRBV9, the J call TRBJ1-3; 11 bases are shared with TRBD1. The CDR3 has 17 residues. With V trimmed by 3 bases and J by 3 bases, 8 bases remained unmatched. The V gene's germline CDR1 is SGDLS and CDR2 YYNGEE. CDR3 sequence (DNA): TGTGCCAGCAGCGCAGGGACAGGGGGTATTGGTGGAAACACCATATATTTT. Translated: CASSAGTGGIGGNTIYF.

Comments on this clone: Sequence at one end of the junction differs from germline and may be a read error. The chain carries TRBV19 and TRBJ2-7, with 7 bases lining up with TRBD2. The CDR3 extends over 13 amino acids. Germline V gives CDR1 LNHDA, CDR2 SQIVND (reference sequence). The CDR3: CASRDYNSDEQYF. The CDR3 DNA reads as TGTGCCAGCCGGGACTATAACTCCGACGAGCAGTACTTC. Together with reference TRBV19 and TRBJ2-7, the CDR3 gives the full variable domain: DGGITQSPKYLFRKEGQNVTLSCEQNLNHDAMYWYRQDPGQGLRLIYYSQIVNDFQKGDIAEGYSVSREKKESFPLTVTSAQKNPTAFYLCASRDYNSDEQYFGPGTRLTVT.

The chain recombines TRBV19 with TRBJ1-5; D might be TRBD1 (6 bases). The CDR3 is 16 residues long. Germline V gives CDR1 LNHDA, CDR2 SQIVND (reference sequence). The germline V and J ends were trimmed by 0 bases and 3 bases, with 12 bases remaining between them. The CDR3 coding sequence is TGTGCCAGTAGTATAGACCACGGACAGTACAATCAGCCCCAGCATTTT. Encoded protein: CASSIDHGQYNQPQHF.

The CDR3 protein is CASSPVNTEAFF. Here the CDR3 DNA reads TGCGCCAGCAGTCCAGTGAACACTGAAGCTTTCTTT. V gene TRBV10-2 combines with J gene TRBJ1-1; the D is unclear. In germline, CDR1 is WSHSY, CDR2 SAAADI. Trimming took 5 bases from V and 0 from J, leaving 4 bases between them. The length of the CDR3 is 12 residues.

This sequence joins TRBV5-6 and TRBJ2-7, with unresolved D. The V and J ends lost 0 bases and 6 bases respectively, with 7 bases between them. CDR3 length: 12 amino acids. CDR1 is SGHDT and CDR2 is YYEEEE in the germline V gene. CDR3 residues: CASSLARLEQYF. The CDR3 DNA reads TGTGCCAGCAGCTTGGCCCGACTCGAGCAGTACTTC.

J is TRBJ2-7 and V is TRBV29-1; the D gene is possibly TRBD1 (6 bases). This CDR3 spans 11 amino acids. Per germline, CDR1 SQVTM and CDR2 ANQGSEA. The V end was cut by 8 bases, the J end by 5 bases, with 13 bases between. In nucleotides, the CDR3 is TGCAGCACCCTGAGGGGGAACGAGCAGTACTTC. It yields the protein CSTLRGNEQYF.

The rearrangement joins TRBV30 to TRBJ1-2, with 10 bases lining up with TRBD1. The CDR3 runs 13 residues. J lost 8 bases, V lost 3 bases, and 6 bases had no gene match. Germline lookup yields CDR1 GTSNPN and CDR2 SVGIG (reference sequence). The CDR3 DNA reads TGTGCCTGGAGCCGCGGGACAGGGGTCGGCTACACCTTC. Translated: CAWSRGTGVGYTF. Based on the CDR3 plus reference TRBV30 and TRBJ1-2, the full variable domain is SQTIHQWPATLVQPVGSPLSLECTVEGTSNPNLYWYRQAAGRGLQLLFYSVGIGQISSEVPQNLSASRPQDRQFILSSKKLLLSDSGFYLCAWSRGTGVGYTFGSGTRLTVV.

V is TRBV7-9 and J is TRBJ1-1; D may be TRBD1 (6 bases). V was trimmed by 2 bases and J by 6 bases, leaving 10 bases between them. The CDR3 has 13 amino acids. Per the germline V gene, CDR1 is SEHNR and CDR2 is FQNEAQ (reference sequence). CDR3 protein: CASSLYGGPEAFF. CDR3 DNA: TGTGCCAGCAGCTTATATGGGGGCCCTGAAGCTTTCTTT.

The rearrangement uses TRBV5-4 and TRBJ2-7, with 7 nucleotides matching TRBD2. After removal of 4 bases from V and 2 bases from J, the junction contained 18 bases not matched to a gene. Germline CDR1 and CDR2: SGHNT and YYREEE (reference sequence). The CDR3 has 18 residues. The CDR3 sequence: CASSPGDSGAPSTYEQYF. Written as DNA, the CDR3 is TGTGCCAGCAGCCCCGGCGACAGCGGGGCCCCCTCAACCTACGAGCAGTACTTC.

The V call is TRBV15, the J call TRBJ1-6; D remains ambiguous. Germline loops: CDR1 LNHNV, CDR2 YYDKDF (reference sequence). This CDR3 is built from 16 residues. V lost 0 bases to trimming and J lost 1 base, with 7 bases between them. CDR3 DNA sequence: TGTGCCACCAGCAGAGATTCGGGGTCCTATAATTCACCCCTCCACTTT. This gives the protein CATSRDSGSYNSPLHF.

The V gene is TRBV2, the J gene TRBJ2-5; D might be TRBD1 (5 bases). The CDR3 totals 13 residues. Per the germline V gene, CDR1 is SNHLY and CDR2 is FYNNEI. V gave up 8 bases and J gave up 2 bases, with 12 bases separating them. DNA for the CDR3: TGTGCCAGCGAAAGGGGTCTGCAAGAGACCCAGTACTTC. It specifies CASERGLQETQYF.

V gene TRBV29-1 combines with J gene TRBJ1-5; TRBD1 is a possible D gene (6 bases). Germline V gene sequence: CDR1 SQVTM, CDR2 ANQGSEA. This CDR3 region has 12 residues. CDR3 nucleotides: TGCAGTCTTTGGGGGCCCAGGCAGCCCCAGCATTTT. Amino acid sequence: CSLWGPRQPQHF.

This clone was picked up a small number of times. The chain links TRBV2 to TRBJ1-1; unclear D gene. This CDR3 comprises 14 residues. CDR1 is SNHLY, CDR2 FYNNEI, per germline. Trimming left V 6 bases short and J 9 bases short, with 20 bases between. The CDR3 bases are TGTGCCAGCAGGGGAGCTGAGACTCCCGGCAAAGCTTTCTTT. Encoded protein: CASRGAETPGKAFF.

V gene TRBV6-5 combines with J gene TRBJ1-3, with 7 bases that match TRBD1. This CDR3 has 15 amino acids. V lost 6 bases, J lost 0 bases, and 5 bases stayed unmatched. Germline loops: CDR1 MNHEY, CDR2 SVGAGI. CDR3 residues: CASRLGQNSGNTIYF. DNA for the CDR3: TGTGCCAGCAGGCTGGGACAGAACTCTGGAAACACCATATATTTT.

The V call is TRBV19, the J call TRBJ1-1, with 8 nucleotides matching TRBD1. Germline V gene sequence: CDR1 LNHDA, CDR2 SQIVND (reference sequence). The CDR3 length is 14 residues. V lost 6 bases and J lost 4; bases outside the gene matches: 7. The CDR3 region has the DNA TGTGCCAGTAGCTGGACAGGGCGCTTCACTGAAGCTTTCTTT. Amino acids: CASSWTGRFTEAFF.

The chain carries TRBV14 and TRBJ2-7; D is tentatively TRBD1 or TRBD2 (6 bases each). V was cut by 4 bases and J by 7 bases, with 17 bases left in between. CDR3 length: 14 residues. Germline V gene lookup returns CDR1 SGHDN and CDR2 FVKESK. The CDR3 nucleotides are TGTGCCAGCAGCCCGGGGGCCGGGCGAGGGGAGCAGTACTTC. Its translation: CASSPGAGRGEQYF. The variable domain in full, completed from reference TRBV14 and TRBJ2-7, reads EAGVTQFPSHSVIEKGQTVTLRCDPISGHDNLYWYRRVMGKEIKFLLHFVKESKQDESGMPNNRFLAERTGGTYSTLKVQPAELEDSGVYFCASSPGAGRGEQYFGPGTRLTVT.

The V call is TRBV27, the J call TRBJ1-4, with 8 nucleotides matching TRBD1. Germline V gene lookup returns CDR1 MNHEY and CDR2 SMNVEV (reference sequence). J lost 2 bases, V lost 3 bases, and 5 bases had no gene match. The CDR3 runs 16 residues. The CDR3 region has the DNA TGTGCCAGCAGTTTTGCCTACAGGGGGACTAATGAAAAACTGTTTTTT. The encoded protein is CASSFAYRGTNEKLFF.

The chain couples TRBV11-2 to TRBJ1-2; D is undetermined. This CDR3 has 14 amino acids. Germline loops: CDR1 SGHAT, CDR2 FQNNGV. V lost 7 bases to trimming and J lost 1 base, with 13 bases between them. In nucleotides, the CDR3 is TGTGCCAGCACCATAAACGCAAATAACTATGGCTACACCTTC. Protein: CASTINANNYGYTF.

The chain combines TRBV6-5 with TRBJ1-1; D might be TRBD1 (6 bases). The germline CDR1 and CDR2 sequences are MNHEY and SVGAGI. CDR3 length: 13 residues. V was cut by 7 bases and J by 3 bases, with 12 bases left in between. CDR3 loop: CASTAGVDTEAFF. Written as DNA, the CDR3 is TGTGCCAGCACGGCAGGGGTGGACACTGAAGCTTTCTTT.

The chain combines TRBV5-1 with TRBJ2-3, with D perhaps given as TRBD1 or TRBD2 (5 bases each). This CDR3 has 15 amino acids. The V end lost 3 bases, the J end lost 4 bases, and 15 bases lay between the germline ends. Per germline, CDR1 SGHRS and CDR2 YFSETQ. CDR3 sequence: CASSSGAFGADTQYF. Written as DNA, the CDR3 is TGCGCCAGCAGCTCCGGGGCCTTTGGCGCAGATACGCAGTATTTT.